One and the same sample provided the 8 T cell receptor beta chains below, sequenced in a study of blood T cell repertoires in COVID-19 (TCRdb year 2020). Libraries were built with the immunoSEQ multiplex PCR assay. TCRdb took this table from immuneACCESS and kept in-frame rearrangements with V and J called. Such tables lack part of the clones; where checked against another copy, unresolved V genes explain under half of the gap, and the rest is unexplained. This sample lists more than 100,000 clones; almost 90% were detected once. The ten largest clonotypes hold around 4.1% of the sample. The sequenced sample was peripheral blood. These receptors came from a woman aged 55-70 years with COVID-19, enrolled during active disease.

The rearrangement joins TRBV20-1 to TRBJ2-3; 8 bases agree with TRBD2. J was trimmed by 1 base and V by 3 bases; bases with no gene match: 6. Per germline, CDR1 DFQATT and CDR2 SNEGSKA (reference sequence). This CDR3 is built from 15 residues. CDR3 DNA: TGCAGTGCTAGTACCGGGGGGGCTGGCACAGATACGCAGTATTTT. Protein sequence: CSASTGGAGTDTQYF.

The gene calls are TRBV6-5 and TRBJ1-2, with 10 bases that match TRBD1. J was trimmed by 4 bases and V by 4 bases; bases with no gene match: 6. The CDR3 loop spans 15 amino acids. Germline CDR1 and CDR2: MNHEY and SVGAGI. The CDR3 nucleotides are TGTGCCAGCAGTTCAAGACAGGGGGCCGGCTATGGCTACACCTTC. Translated: CASSSRQGAGYGYTF.

The CDR3 DNA is TGTGCCAGCAGCTCCCAGGGACAGGGCTATGGCTACACCTTC. Translated, it gives CASSSQGQGYGYTF. The chain employs TRBV7-9 and TRBJ1-2; 9 bases map to TRBD1. Per germline, CDR1 SEHNR and CDR2 FQNEAQ (reference sequence). J was trimmed by 4 bases and V by 4 bases; bases with no gene match: 4. The CDR3 length is 14 residues.

This chain connects TRBV7-3 to TRBJ1-1; D might be TRBD1 (6 bases). CDR3 size: 15 residues. V gave up 5 bases and J gave up 5 bases, with 18 bases separating them. Germline CDR1 and CDR2: SGHTA and FQGTGA. The CDR3 region is CASSAQGSGYTEAFF. DNA of the CDR3: TGTGCCAGCAGCGCCCAGGGGTCCGGGTATACTGAAGCTTTCTTT.

This chain connects TRBV30 to TRBJ2-7; unclear D gene. Germline CDR1 is GTSNPN and CDR2 is SVGIG (reference sequence). CDR3 size: 13 residues. The V gene lost 2 bases and the J gene lost 3 bases, with 11 bases spanning the gap. The CDR3 loop is CAWSPSLFYEQYF. The CDR3, as DNA: TGTGCCTGGAGTCCCTCGCTATTCTACGAGCAGTACTTC. Full variable domain (rest looked up from reference TRBV30 and TRBJ2-7): SQTIHQWPATLVQPVGSPLSLECTVEGTSNPNLYWYRQAAGRGLQLLFYSVGIGQISSEVPQNLSASRPQDRQFILSSKKLLLSDSGFYLCAWSPSLFYEQYFGPGTRLTVT.

CDR3 coding DNA: TGTGCCAGCAGCGTAGACGAGGGGGCCTCTGCGCAGTATTTT. Translation: CASSVDEGASAQYF. The genes are TRBV9 and TRBJ2-3, with 7 bases matching TRBD1. The CDR3 consists of 14 residues. Germline assignment: CDR1 SGDLS and CDR2 YYNGEE. The V segment lost 0 bases and the J segment 10 bases; nucleotides outside the gene matches: 8.

The V call is TRBV4-1, the J call TRBJ1-2, with TRBD1 as a possible D gene (5 bases). Deletions cut 0 bases from V and 4 bases from J, with 12 bases between. Germline V CDR1 and CDR2: MGHRA, YSYEKL. The CDR3 spans 15 residues. This chain's CDR3 is CASSQEGGMGYGYTF. The CDR3 nucleotides are TGCGCCAGCAGCCAAGAGGGGGGTATGGGCTATGGCTACACCTTC.

In this sample, this clone turned up a few times. The chain employs TRBV19 and TRBJ1-5, with 11 bases that match TRBD1. After removal of 3 bases from V and 2 bases from J, the junction contained 3 bases not matched to a gene. This CDR3 comprises 16 residues. Germline lookup yields CDR1 LNHDA and CDR2 SQIVND (reference sequence). The DNA of the CDR3 is TGTGCCAGTAGTATCCGGGGACAGGGGGGCAATCAGCCCCAGCATTTT. As protein: CASSIRGQGGNQPQHF.